These 25 T cell receptor beta chains share one sample of origin, sequenced in a study of cytomegalovirus exposure and HLA in healthy donors. The assay was immunoSEQ multiplex PCR, and TCRdb's table has in-frame clones only and misses some. The sample carries approximately 200,000 clones, about 89% recorded once. The sequenced material came from PBMCs. The receptors shown here come from a woman between 18 and 30 years old in good health and CMV-seronegative.

This clone was found once. J is TRBJ1-5 and V is TRBV28, with TRBD1 matching over 7 bases. Germline trimming cut 7 bases from V and 6 bases from J; bases unmatched to any gene: 9. CDR3 length equals 14 residues. CDR1 is MDHEN and CDR2 is SYDVKM in the germline V gene. CDR3 in DNA: TGTGCCAGCACCCTGGGCCAGGGGGGTCAGCCCCAGCATTTT. It codes for CASTLGQGGQPQHF.

This chain connects TRBV14 to TRBJ2-1, with 8 bases fitting TRBD2. Germline assignment: CDR1 SGHDN and CDR2 FVKESK. The V gene end was trimmed by 1 base and the J gene end by 6 bases; junction bases not matched to a gene: 5. This CDR3 is 15 amino acids long. The CDR3 reads CASSQVAGLVNEQFF. CDR3 DNA: TGTGCCAGCAGCCAAGTAGCGGGATTAGTCAATGAGCAGTTCTTC. Looking up the rest from reference TRBV14 and TRBJ2-1 gives the full variable domain: EAGVTQFPSHSVIEKGQTVTLRCDPISGHDNLYWYRRVMGKEIKFLLHFVKESKQDESGMPNNRFLAERTGGTYSTLKVQPAELEDSGVYFCASSQVAGLVNEQFFGPGTRLTVL.

The chain recombines TRBV7-2 with TRBJ2-3, with D perhaps TRBD1 (5 bases). CDR1 SGHTA and CDR2 FQGNSA come from the germline V gene. V was pared by 1 base and J by 5 bases, with 7 bases between. The CDR3 spans 13 residues. The DNA for the CDR3 is TGTGCCAGCAGCTTAGAGGGGATAGATACGCAGTATTTT. It translates to CASSLEGIDTQYF.

This clone was counted only a few times. The rearrangement links TRBV5-4 to TRBJ1-1; 7 bases align to TRBD1. The CDR3 sequence is 13 residues long. The V gene end was trimmed by 3 bases and the J gene end by 4 bases; junction bases not matched to a gene: 3. The germline V gene encodes CDR1 SGHNT and CDR2 YYREEE (reference sequence). CDR3 sequence reads: CASSWDSTTEAFF. CDR3 in DNA: TGTGCCAGCAGCTGGGACAGCACCACTGAAGCTTTCTTT.

The CDR3 nucleotides read TGTGCCAGCAGTGATACGACAGGGTCGCGGCCCCAGCATTTT. Protein sequence: CASSDTTGSRPQHF. The chain recombines TRBV6-1 with TRBJ1-5; 7 bases fit TRBD1. Germline assignment: CDR1 MNHNS and CDR2 SASEGT. The CDR3 covers 14 residues. V lost 3 bases to trimming and J lost 9 bases; unmatched junction nucleotides: 8.

The chain joins TRBV7-7 to TRBJ2-7; maybe TRBD1 (6 bases). Germline CDR1 SSHAT, CDR2 FNYEAQ (reference sequence). Trimming left V 2 bases short and J 6 bases short, with 11 bases between. The CDR3 contains 13 residues. The CDR3 bases are TGTGCCAGCAGCTTAAACAGGGCGGGCGAGCAGTACTTC. Translating it yields CASSLNRAGEQYF.

This clone was picked up one time. The chain employs TRBV29-1 and TRBJ2-7; 8 bases match TRBD1. Per germline, CDR1 SQVTM and CDR2 ANQGSEA. V was pared by 7 bases and J by 4 bases, with 6 bases of the junction left unmatched. CDR3 length: 12 amino acids. The CDR3 sequence is CSAKDREYEQYF. CDR3 in DNA: TGCAGCGCCAAGGACAGGGAATACGAGCAGTACTTC.

V is TRBV10-1 and J is TRBJ1-4; no reliable D call. V shed 2 bases and J shed 7 bases, with 14 bases lying between them. The CDR3 contains 15 residues. Germline loops: CDR1 WNHNN, CDR2 SYGVQD (reference sequence). CDR3 nucleotide sequence: TGCGCCAGCAGTGAGGATTGGTCGGGAGGTGAAAAACTGTTTTTT. Protein: CASSEDWSGGEKLFF.

The genes are TRBV7-8 and TRBJ2-1, with 14 bases aligning to TRBD2. Germline-derived CDR1 and CDR2 are SGHVS and FQNEAQ. The CDR3 extends over 15 amino acids. J gave up 8 bases and V 5 bases, and 5 bases lay outside the gene matches. The CDR3 loop is CASSAAGLAGDEQFF. The CDR3 DNA reads TGTGCCAGCAGCGCGGCGGGACTAGCGGGAGATGAGCAGTTCTTC.

This chain uses TRBV7-7 with TRBJ2-3, with TRBD1 as a possible D gene (5 bases). The CDR3 length is 16 residues. The ends were cut back, 1 base at V and 4 bases at J, with 15 bases in the middle. Germline CDR1 SSHAT, CDR2 FNYEAQ (reference sequence). The DNA of the CDR3 is TGTGCCAGCAGCTTAGGTATAGGGGCATCCGCAGATACGCAGTATTTT. Amino acids: CASSLGIGASADTQYF.

The CDR3 coding sequence is TGTGCCAGCAGCCGGAGTCCTAATGAAAAACTGTTTTTT. Encoded protein: CASSRSPNEKLFF. The chain employs TRBV6-5 and TRBJ1-4; D is undetermined. The CDR3 is 13 residues long. Germline CDR1 MNHEY, CDR2 SVGAGI. The germline V and J ends were trimmed by 6 bases and 3 bases, with 8 bases remaining between them.

The chain links TRBV27 to TRBJ1-1; 7 bases are a match to TRBD1. V shed 6 bases, J shed 1 base, and the junction held 5 bases outside the gene matches. The CDR3 contains 14 residues. Germline CDR1 reads MNHEY; CDR2 reads SMNVEV (reference sequence). The DNA for the CDR3 is TGTGCCAGCAGACCAAACAGGGGGAACACTGAAGCTTTCTTT. Protein sequence: CASRPNRGNTEAFF.

CDR3 bases: TGCAGTGCTTTAGACACCAAGGGCTACACCTTC. Its translation is CSALDTKGYTF. The rearrangement uses TRBV20-1 and TRBJ1-2; D is ambiguous. The germline CDR1 and CDR2 sequences are DFQATT and SNEGSKA (reference sequence). This CDR3 is 11 amino acids long. V lost 5 bases to trimming and J lost 8 bases, with 12 bases between them.

Here the CDR3 DNA reads TGTGCCAGCAGCTTAGCTGGGAGCGGGGCCACAGATACGCAGTATTTT. Its translation: CASSLAGSGATDTQYF. The V call is TRBV7-9, the J call TRBJ2-3; 7 bases agree with TRBD2. This CDR3 has 16 amino acids. V lost 0 bases, J lost 2 bases, and 5 bases stayed unmatched. Germline V CDR1 and CDR2: SEHNR, FQNEAQ (reference sequence).

This chain joins TRBV5-1 and TRBJ2-1, with a tentative D call TRBD2 (5 bases). From germline, CDR1 is SGHRS and CDR2 YFSETQ. CDR3 length equals 15 residues. Trimming left V 4 bases short and J 4 bases short, with 15 bases between. This CDR3 reads CASSTHSGAYNEQFF. CDR3 coding DNA: TGCGCCAGCAGCACGCACAGCGGAGCTTACAATGAGCAGTTCTTC.

The chain employs TRBV28 and TRBJ2-4; 8 bases are shared with TRBD1. Germline V CDR1 and CDR2: MDHEN, SYDVKM. With V trimmed by 5 bases and J by 8 bases, 8 bases remained unmatched. This CDR3 is 14 amino acids long. CDR3 DNA: TGTGCCAGCAGTACCACACAGGGGGATCACATTCAGTACTTC. This gives the protein CASSTTQGDHIQYF.

The rearrangement joins TRBV21-1 to TRBJ2-7; no DNA check was done on the table's D call, TRBD1. TRBV21-1 counts as a pseudogene. This CDR3 comprises 14 residues. Here the CDR3 reads CASSKKARAYEQYF. In nucleotides, the CDR3 is TGTGCCAGCAGCAAGAAGGCCAGGGCCTACGAGCAGTACTTC.

The rearrangement joins TRBV27 to TRBJ2-1, with 9 nucleotides matching TRBD2. Trimming removed 3 bases from V and 5 bases from J; junction bases left unmatched: 5. The CDR3 length is 15 residues. Germline V gene lookup returns CDR1 MNHEY and CDR2 SMNVEV (reference sequence). CDR3 region: CASSLGLARNNEQFF. Written as DNA, the CDR3 is TGTGCCAGCAGTTTGGGACTAGCTAGGAACAATGAGCAGTTCTTC.

CDR3 residues: CASSPLSLPGPYGYTF. In DNA form, the CDR3 reads TGTGCCAGCAGCCCATTATCCCTACCAGGGCCCTATGGCTACACCTTC. J is TRBJ1-2 and V is TRBV9, with D perhaps TRBD1 (5 bases). With 4 bases removed from V and 4 bases from J, the gap between germline ends came to 20 bases. The CDR3 has 16 amino acids. CDR1 SGDLS and CDR2 YYNGEE come from the germline V gene. The variable domain in full, with the rest retrieved from reference TRBV9 and TRBJ1-2, is DSGVTQTPKHLITATGQRVTLRCSPRSGDLSVYWYQQSLDQGLQFLIQYYNGEERAKGNILERFSAQQFPDLHSELNLSSLELGDSALYFCASSPLSLPGPYGYTFGSGTRLTVV.

The chain uses TRBV6-1 and TRBJ1-1; the D gene is possibly TRBD1 (5 bases). Deletions cut 5 bases from V and 1 base from J, with 8 bases between. Germline loops: CDR1 MNHNS, CDR2 SASEGT. The CDR3 has 13 amino acids. CDR3 nucleotides: TGTGCCAGCAGTCCGACAGAGAACACTGAAGCTTTCTTT. It yields the protein CASSPTENTEAFF.

A single count supports this clone. V is TRBV23-1 and J is TRBJ1-5; D not certain. TRBV23-1 belongs to the ORF category, with a function that is uncertain. The CDR3 totals 11 residues. Trimming left V 4 bases short and J 6 bases short, with 4 bases between. CDR3 sequence reads: CASSPIQPQHF. The CDR3 DNA is TGCGCCAGCAGTCCAATTCAGCCCCAGCATTTT.

This clone was detected only once. The gene calls are TRBV28 and TRBJ2-1; 9 nucleotides match TRBD2. This CDR3 contains 15 residues. Per the germline V gene, CDR1 is MDHEN and CDR2 is SYDVKM. V dropped 6 bases and J dropped 1; count of bases not matched to a gene: 4. CDR3 coding DNA: TGTGCCAGCAGCCTTAGCGGGAGTTCCTACAATGAGCAGTTCTTC. It yields the protein CASSLSGSSYNEQFF.

The chain is built from TRBV10-2 and TRBJ1-5; TRBD1 agrees at 10 bases. The trim removed 2 bases at V and 2 bases at J, leaving 3 bases unmatched. The germline V gene encodes CDR1 WSHSY and CDR2 SAAADI. The CDR3 has 16 amino acids. The CDR3 nucleotides read TGCGCCAGCAGTGAGCCGACAGGGGGCGGCAATCAGCCCCAGCATTTT. It is translated as CASSEPTGGGNQPQHF.

V is TRBV7-9 and J is TRBJ1-5; no definite D call. In germline, CDR1 is SEHNR, CDR2 FQNEAQ (reference sequence). V shed 1 base and J shed 4 bases, with 8 bases lying between them. CDR3 length equals 14 residues. The CDR3 is CASSLEGRNQPQHF. DNA for the CDR3: TGTGCCAGCAGCTTAGAAGGGAGGAATCAGCCCCAGCATTTT.

The chain combines TRBV18 with TRBJ1-1, with 8 nucleotides matching TRBD1. Looked up from germline, CDR1 is KGHSH and CDR2 is LQKENI. With V trimmed by 3 bases and J by 7 bases, 7 bases remained unmatched. This CDR3 contains 14 residues. The CDR3 sequence: CASSPPGQEGEAFF. CDR3 coding DNA: TGTGCCAGCTCACCCCCGGGACAGGAAGGTGAAGCTTTCTTT.